The 22 T cell receptor beta chains reported below all come from one sample, sequenced in a study of T cells in Graves' hyperthyroidism and ophthalmopathy. The CDR3 regions of TCR beta were amplified from RNA transcripts. First-round RT-PCR with HTBI primers amplified the TCR CDR3 region. TCRdb recomputed calls from the multiplex PCR reads with MiXCR, one row per CDR3 protein. The table has about 300,000 distinct CDR3 sequences, less than 20% seen once. Material for sequencing was blood. The receptors were sampled from a man aged 45-65 years with Graves' ophthalmopathy.

This clonotype turned up a few times. V is TRBV11-3 and J is TRBJ2-2, with 8 bases aligning to TRBD2. J gave up 4 bases and V 0 bases, and 16 bases lay outside the gene matches. CDR1 and CDR2 from the germline V gene are SGHNT and YENEEA. This CDR3 is 20 amino acids long. CDR3 nucleotide sequence: TGTGCCAGCAGCTTAGATCGAGCGGGAGATGTGGAAGTAAGCACCGGGGAGCTGTTTTTT. Residues: CASSLDRAGDVEVSTGELFF.

This clonotype was counted ten times or more. The rearrangement uses TRBV2 and TRBJ2-3; the D is unclear. There are 16 residues in the CDR3. V lost 7 bases, J lost 2 bases, and 19 bases lay in between. CDR1 and CDR2 (germline): SNHLY, FYNNEI. CDR3 protein: CASTLGSGPSTDTQYF. In nucleotides, the CDR3 is TGTGCCAGCACCTTGGGCTCAGGACCATCCACAGATACGCAGTATTTT.

This clonotype was seen many times. The chain recombines TRBV7-9 with TRBJ1-1; D remains ambiguous. Trimming pared 2 bases from V and 3 bases from J, leaving 7 bases between. The length of the CDR3 is 13 residues. Per the germline V gene, CDR1 is SEHNR and CDR2 is FQNEAQ (reference sequence). CDR3 in DNA: TGTGCCAGCAGCTTAAGCACCTACACTGAAGCTTTCTTT. Translation gives CASSLSTYTEAFF.

The chain has TRBV20-1 and TRBJ1-6; D call uncertain. The CDR3 consists of 14 residues. Per the germline V gene, CDR1 is DFQATT and CDR2 is SNEGSKA (reference sequence). Trimming took off 5 bases at V and 14 bases at J, with 22 bases between the two ends. The CDR3 sequence: CSASHSEGVRALHF. CDR3 DNA sequence: TGCAGTGCTTCCCACAGCGAAGGAGTTCGGGCCCTCCACTTT.

This clonotype was recorded at least ten times. This rearrangement joins TRBV3-1 to TRBJ2-7; unclear D gene. Germline V gene data show CDR1 as LGHDT and CDR2 as YNNKEL (reference sequence). Trimming cost V 0 bases and J 4 bases, with 19 bases left between them. This CDR3 contains 17 residues. The CDR3 DNA follows: TGTGCCAGCAGCCAAGATGGAGACCCCAAGGGTCGTTACGAGCAGTACTTC. Protein: CASSQDGDPKGRYEQYF.

This clonotype was counted a few times. The chain combines TRBV5-1 with TRBJ1-4; perhaps TRBD1 as D (5 bases). Germline V gene lookup returns CDR1 SGHRS and CDR2 YFSETQ. The ends were cut back, 3 bases at V and 3 bases at J, with 9 bases in the middle. The CDR3 is 14 amino acids. CDR3 region: CASSSGQANEKLFF. CDR3 DNA sequence: TGCGCCAGCAGCTCTGGACAAGCTAATGAAAAACTGTTTTTT.

V is TRBV27 and J is TRBJ2-3; D is possibly TRBD1 (6 bases). The germline gives CDR1 MNHEY, CDR2 SMNVEV (reference sequence). This CDR3 region has 12 residues. Trimming cost V 6 bases and J 5 bases, with 9 bases left between them. CDR3 bases: TGTGCCAGCAGCACAGGGATAGATACGCAGTATTTT. Translating it yields CASSTGIDTQYF.

This clonotype came up a few times. The J gene is TRBJ2-5, the V gene TRBV28; TRBD2 aligns across 9 bases. CDR3 length: 16 amino acids. Unmatched junction bases numbered 13, after V lost 6 bases and J lost 5 bases. In germline, CDR1 is MDHEN, CDR2 SYDVKM. CDR3 residues: CASSSGGTSWRETQYF. The CDR3 nucleotides read TGTGCCAGCAGCTCCGGTGGGACTAGCTGGCGGGAGACCCAGTACTTC.

This clonotype was seen a handful of times. A much bigger clone sits one base away, suggesting this may be a read error. This chain uses TRBV6-1 with TRBJ2-1, with 8 positions matching TRBD1. Germline loops: CDR1 MNHNS, CDR2 SASEGT. The CDR3 sequence is 14 residues long. The CDR3 DNA reads as TGTGCCAGCAGTGGAGGTAACAGGGGGAATGAGCAGTCCTTC. It translates to CASSGGNRGNEQSF.

Ten or more counts support this clonotype. The chain has TRBV12-5 and TRBJ2-5; either TRBD1 or TRBD2 may supply D (6 bases each). CDR3 size: 17 residues. Germline CDR1 LGHNT, CDR2 FRNRAP. V lost 5 bases to trimming and J lost 2 bases, with 21 bases between them. In DNA, the CDR3 is TGTGCTAGTGGTGGTGAGGGGGAGGCAATCAATCAAGAGACCCAGTACTTC. This gives the protein CASGGEGEAINQETQYF.

In this sample, this clonotype turned up many times. V usage is TRBV3-1 and J usage is TRBJ2-5; the match to TRBD2 covers 8 bases. The junction had 7 bases not matched to a gene; V was cut back by 3 bases and J by 4 bases. Germline V gene lookup returns CDR1 LGHDT and CDR2 YNNKEL (reference sequence). CDR3 size: 15 residues. The CDR3 reads CASSHELADGETQYF. The CDR3 DNA sequence: TGTGCCAGCAGCCATGAACTAGCGGACGGAGAGACCCAGTACTTC.

The rearrangement uses TRBV5-1 and TRBJ1-6; the match to TRBD1 covers 8 bases. This CDR3 is 16 amino acids long. Germline CDR1 is SGHRS and CDR2 is YFSETQ. V lost 4 bases and J lost 0; bases outside the gene matches: 3. The CDR3 loop is CASSRTGGSYNSPLHF. Here the CDR3 DNA reads TGCGCCAGCAGCCGCACAGGGGGCTCCTATAATTCACCCCTCCACTTT.

This clonotype was picked up one time. A much bigger clone sits one base away, suggesting this may be a read error. The chain employs TRBV3-1 and TRBJ2-2, with D perhaps matching TRBD2 (6 bases). Trimming cost V 8 bases and J 1 base, with 14 bases left between them. The CDR3 runs 15 residues. Per germline, CDR1 LGHDT and CDR2 YNNKEL (reference sequence). CDR3 sequence reads: CASGLRRGNTGELFF. CDR3 sequence (DNA): TGTGCCAGCGGCCTTCGGCGGGGGAACACCGGGGAGCTGTTTTTT.

The J gene is TRBJ2-4, the V gene TRBV6-1; TRBD1 is a possible D gene (5 bases). V was shortened by 2 bases and J by 8 bases, with 19 bases between the two germline ends. CDR1 is MNHNS, CDR2 SASEGT, per germline. The CDR3 has 16 residues. The DNA for the CDR3 is TGTGCCAGCAGTGAATGGTCAGGGCGACAGACGGACATTCAGTACTTC. Translating gives CASSEWSGRQTDIQYF.

The chain has TRBV28 and TRBJ1-5; 8 positions match TRBD1. Per the germline V gene, CDR1 is MDHEN and CDR2 is SYDVKM. The CDR3 is 15 amino acids. Trimming cost V 5 bases and J 1 base; bases outside gene matches: 4. In DNA, the CDR3 is TGTGCCAGCAGTCCGACAGGGGTAAGCAATCAGCCCCAGCATTTT. Its translation: CASSPTGVSNQPQHF.

The chain carries TRBV9 and TRBJ1-1; D is undetermined. The CDR3 runs to 14 residues. Germline V gene lookup returns CDR1 SGDLS and CDR2 YYNGEE. Trimming took 3 bases from V and 0 from J, leaving 9 bases between them. CDR3 coding DNA: TGTGCCAGCAGCGCCGATGGAGTGAACACTGAAGCTTTCTTT. The encoded protein is CASSADGVNTEAFF.

This clonotype has just a few counts. This chain links TRBV7-9 with TRBJ1-6; D unresolved. Germline assignment: CDR1 SEHNR and CDR2 FQNEAQ (reference sequence). The CDR3 contains 14 residues. The ends were cut back, 1 base at V and 10 bases at J, with 11 bases in the middle. The CDR3 here is CASSLEARRSPLHF. The CDR3 coding sequence is TGTGCCAGCAGCTTAGAGGCCAGAAGATCACCCCTCCACTTT.

The chain joins TRBV13 to TRBJ2-2; D possibly corresponds to TRBD1 (5 bases). CDR1 and CDR2 from the germline V gene are PRHDT and FYEKMQ (reference sequence). The CDR3 consists of 15 residues. The V gene lost 5 bases and the J gene lost 0 bases, with 10 bases spanning the gap. The CDR3 DNA is TGTGCCAGCAGCCTCGGACATCCGAACACCGGGGAGCTGTTTTTT. Translated: CASSLGHPNTGELFF.

This clonotype has a handful of counts. The chain employs TRBV20-1 and TRBJ2-1; no firm D call. The CDR3 has 13 residues. Trimming removed 3 bases from V and 4 bases from J, with 10 bases in between. Germline assignment: CDR1 DFQATT and CDR2 SNEGSKA (reference sequence). In DNA form, the CDR3 reads TGCAGTGCTAGGGGTCTAAAGTACAATGAGCAGTTCTTC. This gives the protein CSARGLKYNEQFF.

This clonotype was detected many times. V usage is TRBV3-1 and J usage is TRBJ2-1; possibly TRBD1 for D (6 bases). The CDR3 is made up of 17 amino acids. From germline, CDR1 is LGHDT and CDR2 YNNKEL (reference sequence). V was pared by 1 base and J by 6 bases, with 19 bases between. This chain's CDR3 is CASSQVTGRTPFNEQFF. As DNA, the CDR3 is TGTGCCAGCAGCCAAGTCACAGGGCGGACCCCCTTCAATGAGCAGTTCTTC.

The chain links TRBV6-2 or TRBV6-3 to TRBJ2-1, with 14 nucleotides matching TRBD2. The CDR3 contains 15 residues. Germline V gene sequence: CDR1 MNHEY, CDR2 SVGEGT. Unmatched junction bases numbered 0, after V lost 2 bases and J lost 6 bases. CDR3 DNA sequence: TGTGCCAGCAGTTACGGGACTAGCGGGAGCAATGAGCAGTTCTTC. It translates to CASSYGTSGSNEQFF.

This clonotype has at least ten counts. This chain connects TRBV28 to TRBJ2-7; unclear D gene. This CDR3 spans 14 amino acids. The germline V and J ends were trimmed by 4 bases and 4 bases, with 14 bases remaining between them. Germline V lookup: CDR1 MDHEN, CDR2 SYDVKM. The CDR3 loop reads CASSSVLTVYEQYF. The CDR3 DNA follows: TGTGCCAGCAGTTCCGTCCTGACGGTTTACGAGCAGTACTTC.